This T cell receptor beta chain was identified in a study of CD8 T cells in Susac syndrome. The authors reverse transcribed about 0.5 to 1 ug RNA with random hexamers. MiXCR, applied by TCRdb to the immunoSEQ multiplex PCR reads, yields one record per CDR3 protein. This sample yields 200,000 to 250,000 distinct CDR3 sequences, of which 90% to 95% are seen a single time; 0.06% to 0.08% belongs to the top ten. J gave up 3 bases and V 6 bases, and 7 bases lay outside the gene matches. CDR3 size: 15 residues. Germline values: CDR1 SGHAT, CDR2 FQNNGV. Sequencing was carried out using CD4+ T cells from PBMCs. V usage is TRBV11-2 and J usage is TRBJ2-3; 9 bases are a match to TRBD2. This TCR derives from a human donor with multiple sclerosis. The chain's CDR3 is CASSPPGLATDTQYF. The CDR3 DNA sequence: TGTGCCAGCAGTCCCCCGGGACTAGCAACAGATACGCAGTATTTT.